This T cell receptor beta chain is from a study of blood T cell repertoires in COVID-19. This clone was picked up one time. Some clones are missing from TCRdb's copy, which holds only in-frame ones; the method was immunoSEQ multiplex PCR. The sample contains about 130,000 clones, 79% of which appear only once. V was clipped by 0 bases and J by 0 bases; unmatched bases: 6. CDR1 and CDR2 (germline): LGHNA, YSLEER. The CDR3 sequence is 19 residues long. The sequenced sample consisted of peripheral blood. The clonotype originates from a man between 35 and 55 years old with active or convalescent COVID-19. The J gene is TRBJ2-3, the V gene TRBV4-3; 13 bases align to TRBD2. CDR3 coding DNA: TGCGCCAGCAGCCAAGATTCGGGGACTAGCGGGGACAGCACAGATACGCAGTATTTT. It yields the protein CASSQDSGTSGDSTDTQYF.